This T cell receptor beta chain originates from a study of shared clonotypes between healthy human individuals. Overall study results and limits: A reduction in generation probabilities was seen for non-shared clonotypes relative to those shared by all four donors.

Germline lookup yields CDR1 SGHDN and CDR2 FVKESK. This CDR3 has 13 residues. V lost 4 bases and J 3 bases, leaving 7 bases between the germline ends. Here immunoSEQ multiplex PCR was the method, and the copy in TCRdb shows in-frame clones only, minus some. The sample lists about a million clones, 60% to 85% occurring once. Comment on this clone: Its antigen is still unknown.

The rearrangement joins TRBV14 to TRBJ1-5, with a possible D match to TRBD1 (5 bases). This TCR was recovered from a man aged 18 to 35 in good health. Some clones in this sample may be carry-over from other donors' samples. Sequencing used memory CD4+ T cells from PBMCs. Noted subset: CD45RA-negative fraction. In nucleotides, the CDR3 is TGTGCCAGCAGCCTACAGGCCAATCAGCCCCAGCATTTT. Translated: CASSLQANQPQHF.